This record concerns one T cell receptor (beta chain) sequence. The sample is drawn from a study of technical replicates of blood from a few donors. Between the trimmed V and J ends, which lost 5 bases and 3 bases, there was a span of 11 bases. Looked up from germline, CDR1 is LNHDA and CDR2 is SQIVND (reference sequence). The length of the CDR3 is 13 residues. Data came from immunoSEQ multiplex PCR; TCRdb stores just in-frame clones and leaves some out. This sample has 75,000 to 100,000 clones, with about 94% found just once. The chain uses TRBV19 and TRBJ2-7, with a weak D call TRBD1 (6 bases). The specimen sequenced was T cells isolated from PBMCs. This sequence was found in a human donor in good health. The CDR3 reads CASSHRADYEQYF. The CDR3 DNA follows: TGTGCCAGTAGTCACAGGGCTGACTACGAGCAGTACTTC.